This is a list of T cell receptor beta chains from one sample in a study of cytomegalovirus exposure and HLA in healthy donors. The assay was immunoSEQ multiplex PCR, and TCRdb's table has in-frame clones only and misses some. The sample gives around 100,000 clones, 82% of which show up once; roughly 2.6% is in the top ten. The specimen was PBMCs. These receptors all come from a woman under 30 in good health and CMV-seronegative. The CDR3 runs from the conserved cysteine through the conserved F or W. A D gene is named only where the DNA matches it firmly. Clone size is stated in some rows and not others, as once, few, many or a class when expanded.

j_call d_call v_call clone_size cdr3_nt cdr3_aa
TRBJ1-2 TRBD1 TRBV13 - TGTGCCAGCAGCTTAGGACAGGGGACCTATGGCTACACCTTC CASSLGQGTYGYTF
TRBJ1-2 - TRBV7-2 - TGTGCCAGCAGCTCCGATTCAGGGTACTATGGCTACACCTTC CASSSDSGYYGYTF
TRBJ1-2 TRBD1 TRBV2 few TGTGCCACAAGACAGGGGGAGTTTGGCTACACCTTC CATRQGEFGYTF
TRBJ2-2 TRBD2 TRBV19 - TGTGCCAGTATAGGGACTAGCGGGACCGGGGAGCTGTTTTTT CASIGTSGTGELFF
TRBJ1-4 - TRBV7-8 - TGTGCCAGCAGCCCATGGGCCAGGGAATCCGAAAAACTGTTTTTT CASSPWARESEKLFF
TRBJ1-2 TRBD1 TRBV28 - TGTGCCAGCAGTGGCCCGACAGGGGCGGGTGGCTACACCTTC CASSGPTGAGGYTF
TRBJ1-1 TRBD1 TRBV2 - TGTGCCAGCAGCCTGAACAGGGGCTCGAACACTGAAGCTTTCTTT CASSLNRGSNTEAFF
TRBJ2-6 TRBD1 TRBV5-4 - TGTGCCAGCAGCCGATTTTTTCAGGGGGCTGGGGCCAACGTCCTGACTTTC CASSRFFQGAGANVLTF
TRBJ1-2 TRBD1 TRBV2 - TGTGCCAGCTGGGACAGGCATGGCTACACCTTC CASWDRHGYTF
TRBJ2-3 TRBD2 TRBV19 - TGTGCCAGTAACGGACTAGCGGGAGCAGATACGCAGTATTTT CASNGLAGADTQYF
TRBJ2-5 - TRBV6-6 - TGTGCCAGCAGTTTCGGGTCGGATCGGGAGACCCAGTACTTC CASSFGSDRETQYF
TRBJ1-1 - TRBV2 - TGTGCCAGTGCTACCGACAGGATGAACACTGAAGCTTTCTTT CASATDRMNTEAFF
TRBJ1-3 TRBD1 TRBV4-2 - TGTGCCAGCAGCCAAGACTGGACAGGGGCTGGAAACACCATATATTTT CASSQDWTGAGNTIYF
TRBJ1-1 - TRBV29-1 - TGCAGCGTGGCCCTGACAGGAGTCAAAGAAGAAGCTTTCTTT CSVALTGVKEEAFF
TRBJ1-4 TRBD1 TRBV10-3 - TGTGCCATTTCGGACAGGGATAGTGAAAAACTGTTTTTT CAISDRDSEKLFF
TRBJ1-4 TRBD1 TRBV5-4 - TGTGCCAGCAGCTTGGGGGGACAGGGTAATGAAAAACTGTTTTTT CASSLGGQGNEKLFF
TRBJ1-3 - TRBV28 once TGTGCCAGCAGTTTGTTAGACGGAGGGATTGTTGGAAACACCATATATTTT CASSLLDGGIVGNTIYF
TRBJ2-7 TRBD2 TRBV10-3 - TGTGCCATCAGTGGCACTAGCGGAGGGGCCTACGAGCAGTACTTC CAISGTSGGAYEQYF
TRBJ2-2 - TRBV5-4 - TGTGCCAGCAGCTTGGAAGGGGGCACCGGGGAGCTGTTTTTT CASSLEGGTGELFF
TRBJ2-6 TRBD1 TRBV5-1 few TGCGCCAGCAGCGGGACAGGGGGTAGTACTGGGGCCAACGTCCTGACTTTC CASSGTGGSTGANVLTF
TRBJ2-1 TRBD2 TRBV5-4 - TGTGCCAGCAGCTTGGGCCTAGCGGGAGCGTATGAGCAGTTCTTC CASSLGLAGAYEQFF
TRBJ1-2 - TRBV6-5 - TGTGCCAGCATGAGAAACTATGGCTACACCTTC CASMRNYGYTF
TRBJ1-2 TRBD1 TRBV5-1 once TGCGCCAGCAGGCCGGACAGGGCCAAAGGCTGGAGCTACACCTTC CASRPDRAKGWSYTF
TRBJ2-3 - TRBV18 - TGTGCCAGCTCACCACTTACTCGTGAAGATACGCAGTATTTT CASSPLTREDTQYF
TRBJ1-2 - TRBV4-1 - TGCGCCAGCAGCCAGACTCCTATACCGGGACTCACCTATGGCTACACCTTC CASSQTPIPGLTYGYTF
TRBJ1-1 - TRBV25-1 - TGTGCCAGCAGTATACAGGGATTGGGGAACACTGAAGCTTTCTTT CASSIQGLGNTEAFF
TRBJ2-5 - TRBV7-6 - TGTGCCAGCAGCTTAGCCCGGCGGATGCAAGAGACCCAGTACTTC CASSLARRMQETQYF
TRBJ1-1 - TRBV6-1 - TGTGCCAGCAGTAGGGGACGGGAGGGGACTGAAGCTTTCTTT CASSRGREGTEAFF
TRBJ1-2 TRBD1 TRBV7-2 - TGTGCCAGCAGCTTAGAAGCAGGGGGTAGAAGTGGCTACACCTTC CASSLEAGGRSGYTF
TRBJ2-3 - TRBV28 - TGTGCCAGCAGTTTATTTGCGGGCCCCACAGATACGCAGTATTTT CASSLFAGPTDTQYF
TRBJ2-2 TRBD2 TRBV18 - TGTGCCAGCTCACCAGAGCGGGGATGGAACACCGGGGAGCTGTTTTTT CASSPERGWNTGELFF
TRBJ1-5 TRBD1 TRBV7-6 - TGTGCCAGCAGCTTAGTTCCTTTCGGGACAGAGGGCAATCAGCCCCAGCATTTT CASSLVPFGTEGNQPQHF
TRBJ2-1 TRBD1 TRBV7-9 few TGTGCCAGCAGCTTAGACCAGACAGGGACGAATGAGCAGTTCTTC CASSLDQTGTNEQFF
TRBJ2-7 TRBD1 TRBV27 - TGTGCCAGCAGTACCCTCCGGGACAGGGGGTCCTACGAGCAGTACTTC CASSTLRDRGSYEQYF
TRBJ1-1 - TRBV5-1 - TGCGCCAGCAGCCCCGACAGGTCCGGGAACACTGAAGCTTTCTTT CASSPDRSGNTEAFF
TRBJ2-1 TRBD1 TRBV19 - TGTGCCAGTAGTGCACAGGGACAGGGTTTCGATGAGCAGTTCTTC CASSAQGQGFDEQFF
TRBJ2-6 - TRBV19 - TGTGCCAGTATCGAAGGGGGCTCTGGGGCCAACGTCCTGACTTTC CASIEGGSGANVLTF
TRBJ2-1 TRBD1 TRBV29-1 - TGCAGCGTCTTATCGGACAGGGTAATCAATGAGCAGTTCTTC CSVLSDRVINEQFF
TRBJ2-3 - TRBV7-9 - TGTGCCAGCAGCTTAAGACCGGGACTTCGCACAGATACGCAGTATTTT CASSLRPGLRTDTQYF
TRBJ1-1 - TRBV4-3 - TGCGCCAGCAGCCAATGGGAGGCGGTTTACACTGAAGCTTTCTTT CASSQWEAVYTEAFF
TRBJ2-7 - TRBV5-1 - TGCGCCAGCAGCCCCCAATGGCCCTCCTACGAGCAGTACTTC CASSPQWPSYEQYF
TRBJ1-1 - TRBV18 - TGTGCCAGCTCAGAGGTGGCAACCCGGAACACTGAAGCTTTCTTT CASSEVATRNTEAFF
TRBJ2-1 - TRBV29-1 - TGCAGCGTTGTGTCTTCAGGGATTTACAATGAGCAGTTCTTC CSVVSSGIYNEQFF
TRBJ2-1 - TRBV7-2 - TGTGCCAGCAGTAGCAGGGTACAGACCTACAATGAGCAGTTCTTC CASSSRVQTYNEQFF
TRBJ2-3 - TRBV27 - TGTGCCAGCAGTTTTTGGGCAGGGGGGTGGGATACGCAGTATTTT CASSFWAGGWDTQYF
TRBJ1-1 - TRBV6-1 - TGTGCCAGCAGTGAAGCGTCCTGGGGGGGGAGACAGAACACTGAAGCTTTCTTT CASSEASWGGRQNTEAFF
TRBJ2-5 TRBD1 TRBV5-6 - TGTGCCAGCAGCTTCGGACAGGGGGCAAGGGGGGAGACCCAGTACTTC CASSFGQGARGETQYF
TRBJ2-3 TRBD2 TRBV14 - TGTGCCAGCAGCAGTGGGAGGGCCCGCTTAGATACGCAGTATTTT CASSSGRARLDTQYF
TRBJ2-1 TRBD2 TRBV9 few TGTGCCAGCAGCCTGGGGACTAGCGGATACAATGAGCAGTTCTTC CASSLGTSGYNEQFF
TRBJ2-7 - TRBV6-6 few TGTGCCAGCAGTTACGGGGGAGGAACCTACGAGCAGTACTTC CASSYGGGTYEQYF
TRBJ1-1 - TRBV6-1 - TGTGCCAGCAGTGGTTTTCTGGCAGGCAGTGATGCTTTCTTT CASSGFLAGSDAFF
TRBJ2-2 - TRBV13 - TGTGCCAGCAGCCCCAGGGGGGTGGATCCCGGGGAGCTGTTTTTT CASSPRGVDPGELFF
TRBJ1-1 TRBD1 TRBV5-6 - TGTGCCAGCAAAAAACAGGGGGCTACTGAAGCTTTCTTT CASKKQGATEAFF